These 10 T cell receptor beta chains share one sample of origin, sequenced in a study of regulatory T cells in long-lasting Graves disease. In building TCR beta libraries, iRepertoire HTBI primers were used together with Arm-PCR of CDR3 regions. A single record per CDR3 protein comes from TCRdb applying MiXCR to the multiplex PCR reads. The sample shows 400,000 to 550,000 distinct CDR3 sequences, 16% of them seen only once. As to time point: newly diagnosed GD, antithyroid drugs for less than 3 months. Extracted PBMC RNA gave rise to the TCR library. In addition, the sample was reused for a study of T cells in Graves' hyperthyroidism and ophthalmopathy.

The material sequenced was peripheral blood mononuclear cells (PBMCs), taken at new diagnosis, from a patient treated with antithyroid drugs. Receptor source: a woman in her late teens or twenties with Graves disease.

This clonotype appeared many times. The J gene is TRBJ2-7, the V gene TRBV7-2; TRBD1 matches at 7 bases. The CDR3 extends over 14 amino acids. CDR1 is SGHTA and CDR2 is FQGNSA in the germline V gene. V lost 6 bases, J lost 3 bases, and 8 bases stayed unmatched. The CDR3 coding sequence is TGTGCCAGCAGAGGAGACAGGGCAAGCTACGAGCAGTACTTC. It is translated as CASRGDRASYEQYF. The variable domain in full, completed from reference TRBV7-2 and TRBJ2-7, reads GAGVSQSPSNKVTEKGKDVELRCDPISGHTALYWYRQSLGQGLEFLIYFQGNSAPDKSGLPSDRFSAERTGGSVSTLTIQRTQQEDSAVYLCASRGDRASYEQYFGPGTRLTVT.

This clonotype has more than one count but fewer than ten. This rearrangement joins TRBV10-3 to TRBJ2-1; no clear D. Germline V CDR1 and CDR2: ENHRY, SYGVKD. This CDR3 region has 14 residues. Trimming removed 0 bases at V and 5 bases at J, with 8 bases between. CDR3: CAISESVGNNEQFF. CDR3 sequence (DNA): TGTGCCATCAGTGAGTCCGTGGGAAACAATGAGCAGTTCTTC.

This clonotype was detected ten times or more. This CDR3 is CASSEHGMYSYTF. Here the CDR3 DNA reads TGTGCCAGCAGCGAACACGGGATGTATAGCTACACCTTC. V and J are TRBV6-1 and TRBJ1-2; D call uncertain. This CDR3 is 13 amino acids long. The germline CDR1 and CDR2 sequences are MNHNS and SASEGT. V was clipped by 6 bases and J by 9 bases, with 17 bases between them.

This clonotype was detected ten times or more. This rearrangement joins TRBV28 to TRBJ2-7; TRBD1 or TRBD2 may be the D gene (5 bases each). Germline V CDR1 and CDR2: MDHEN, SYDVKM. V lost 8 bases, J lost 3 bases, and 14 bases lay in between. This CDR3 contains 13 residues. In nucleotides, the CDR3 is TGTGCCAGCGGGTGGGGGAGAGGCTACGAGCAGTACTTC. Protein product: CASGWGRGYEQYF.

Worth noting for this clonotype: This is likely an artifact of a read error, given a far larger clone one base away. DNA for the CDR3: TGCAGTGCTGGTAGCGGGATCTACAATGAGCAGTACTTC. This gives the protein CSAGSGIYNEQYF. The chain recombines TRBV20-1 with TRBJ2-4; TRBD2 aligns across 8 bases. J was trimmed by 13 bases and V by 5 bases; bases with no gene match: 13. This CDR3 has 13 amino acids. CDR1 and CDR2 from the germline V gene are DFQATT and SNEGSKA (reference sequence).

In this sample, this clonotype turned up many times. The junction shows a germline mismatch at one end, possibly a read error. The V and J genes are TRBV6-1 and TRBJ2-7; 10 nucleotides agree with TRBD2. Germline loops: CDR1 MNHNS, CDR2 SASEGT. The length of the CDR3 is 15 residues. In nucleotides, the CDR3 is TGTGCCAGCAGTCAAGCCAGCGGGAGGGCCTACGAGCAGTACTTC. Translation gives CASSQASGRAYEQYF.

The CDR3 here is CAWERTSGNYEQYF. CDR3 DNA sequence: TGTGCCTGGGAAAGAACTAGCGGGAACTACGAGCAGTACTTC. The chain recombines TRBV30 with TRBJ2-7; 10 bases line up with TRBD2. The germline CDR1 and CDR2 sequences are GTSNPN and SVGIG (reference sequence). The length of the CDR3 is 14 residues. Trimming removed 5 bases from V and 3 bases from J; junction bases left unmatched: 7. Full variable domain (rest looked up from reference TRBV30 and TRBJ2-7): SQTIHQWPATLVQPVGSPLSLECTVEGTSNPNLYWYRQAAGRGLQLLFYSVGIGQISSEVPQNLSASRPQDRQFILSSKKLLLSDSGFYLCAWERTSGNYEQYFGPGTRLTVT.

This sequence joins TRBV29-1 and TRBJ2-7; no clear D. This CDR3 has 12 amino acids. The germline gives CDR1 SQVTM, CDR2 ANQGSEA. V shed 3 bases and J shed 0 bases, with 6 bases lying between them. CDR3 sequence: CSVDGDSYEQYF. The CDR3 coding sequence is TGCAGCGTTGATGGGGACTCCTACGAGCAGTACTTC.

The chain combines TRBV19 with TRBJ1-5; the match to TRBD1 covers 11 bases. The germline gives CDR1 LNHDA, CDR2 SQIVND (reference sequence). J lost 4 bases, V lost 8 bases, and 7 bases had no gene match. The CDR3 is 15 residues long. CDR3 amino acids: CASFRGQGANQPQHF. The DNA for the CDR3 is TGTGCCAGTTTCCGTGGACAGGGGGCTAATCAGCCCCAGCATTTT.

This clonotype was picked up many times. The rearrangement joins TRBV24-1 to TRBJ2-1; the D gene is possibly TRBD2 (6 bases). The CDR3 is made up of 17 amino acids. Germline CDR1 reads KGHDR; CDR2 reads SFDVKD. V was shortened by 1 base and J by 7 bases, with 19 bases between the two germline ends. The CDR3 is CATSDFGRDSSRNEQFF. CDR3 DNA sequence: TGTGCCACCAGTGATTTTGGGCGGGACTCCTCTCGGAATGAGCAGTTCTTC.